These 17 T cell receptor beta chains were sequenced from one sample in a study of cytomegalovirus exposure and HLA in healthy donors. PCR amplification relied on 60 Vbeta primers (plus 13 Jbeta primers). The assay was immunoSEQ multiplex PCR, and TCRdb's table has in-frame clones only and misses some. The sample contains approximately 93,000 clones, 79% of which appear only once. The sequenced material came from PBMCs. The receptor set was obtained from a male donor in good health and CMV-seropositive.

Comments on this clone: Relative to the germline gene, one junction end is altered; a read error may explain this. This sample also contains other DNA sequences that code for the same CDR3. V is TRBV4-1 and J is TRBJ1-4, with D tentatively TRBD1 (5 bases). Germline CDR1 MGHRA, CDR2 YSYEKL. This CDR3 comprises 14 residues. The DNA of the CDR3 is TGCGCCAGCAGCCTTCGACAGTTTAATGAAAAGCTGTTTTTT. Translated: CASSLRQFNEKLFF.

The chain combines TRBV4-1 with TRBJ1-4; D possibly corresponds to TRBD1 (5 bases). V gave up 0 bases and J gave up 6 bases, with 14 bases separating them. CDR3 size: 16 residues. In germline, CDR1 is MGHRA, CDR2 YSYEKL. The CDR3 DNA reads TGCGCCAGCAGCCAAGATGGGGCGTCTCGTTATGAAAAACTGTTTTTT. As protein: CASSQDGASRYEKLFF.

This chain links TRBV11-2 with TRBJ2-5; the match to TRBD1 covers 7 bases. V dropped 6 bases and J dropped 4; count of bases not matched to a gene: 8. There are 14 residues in the CDR3. The germline V gene has CDR1 SGHAT and CDR2 FQNNGV. The CDR3 DNA reads TGTGCCAGCAGTTTATCCCACAGGGGAGAGACCCAGTACTTC. Translating gives CASSLSHRGETQYF.

The chain uses TRBV15 and TRBJ1-2; weak D call: TRBD1 (6 bases). Germline lookup yields CDR1 LNHNV and CDR2 YYDKDF (reference sequence). This CDR3 is built from 16 residues. V was trimmed by 0 bases and J by 4 bases, leaving 15 bases between them. The CDR3, as DNA: TGTGCCACCAGCAGAGATGACAGGACCCCAGTCTATGGCTACACCTTC. Amino acids: CATSRDDRTPVYGYTF. Together with reference TRBV15 and TRBJ1-2, the CDR3 gives the full variable domain: DAMVIQNPRYQVTQFGKPVTLSCSQTLNHNVMYWYQQKSSQAPKLLFHYYDKDFNNEADTPDNFQSRRPNTSFCFLDIRSPGLGDTAMYLCATSRDDRTPVYGYTFGSGTRLTVV.

This sequence joins TRBV21-1 and TRBJ1-5. TRBV21-1 is shown as a pseudogene. This CDR3 is built from 18 residues. CDR3 residues: CASSQPLGREKRYQPQHF. The CDR3 bases are TGTGCCAGCAGCCAACCCTTGGGGAGGGAAAAACGGTATCAGCCCCAGCATTTT.

This chain joins TRBV5-1 and TRBJ2-2; 14 positions agree with TRBD2. J was trimmed by 4 bases and V by 2 bases; bases with no gene match: 1. The germline CDR1 and CDR2 sequences are SGHRS and YFSETQ. The CDR3 is made up of 16 amino acids. Here the CDR3 reads CASSFGLAGGTGELFF. The CDR3 DNA reads TGCGCCAGCAGCTTCGGACTAGCGGGGGGCACCGGGGAGCTGTTTTTT.

J is TRBJ2-1 and V is TRBV7-2; 14 bases are shared with TRBD2. The CDR3 consists of 14 residues. Germline V gives CDR1 SGHTA, CDR2 FQGNSA. J was trimmed by 14 bases and V by 4 bases; bases with no gene match: 7. Written as DNA, the CDR3 is TGTGCCAGCAGCTCGACTAGCGGGGGGGCCGGGAAGTTCTTC. Amino acid sequence: CASSSTSGGAGKFF. The entire variable domain, with the rest obtained from reference TRBV7-2 and TRBJ2-1, is as follows: GAGVSQSPSNKVTEKGKDVELRCDPISGHTALYWYRQSLGQGLEFLIYFQGNSAPDKSGLPSDRFSAERTGGSVSTLTIQRTQQEDSAVYLCASSSTSGGAGKFFGPGTRLTVL.

V gene TRBV29-1 combines with J gene TRBJ1-3, with TRBD1 as a possible D gene (6 bases). Between the trimmed V and J ends, which lost 6 bases and 3 bases, there was a span of 9 bases. Germline V gene sequence: CDR1 SQVTM, CDR2 ANQGSEA. The CDR3 covers 12 residues. CDR3 protein: CSVLQGGNTIYF. The CDR3 region has the DNA TGCAGCGTCTTACAGGGTGGAAACACCATATATTTT.

This clone occurred once. The chain is built from TRBV4-2 and TRBJ1-1; D remains ambiguous. Germline values: CDR1 LGHNA, CDR2 YNFKEQ. CDR3 length: 15 residues. Between the trimmed V and J ends, which lost 5 bases and 0 bases, there was a span of 13 bases. DNA of the CDR3: TGTGCCAGCAGCTCCAGCGACGGAATGAACACTGAAGCTTTCTTT. Amino acid sequence: CASSSSDGMNTEAFF.

V and J are TRBV7-8 and TRBJ2-3, with 9 bases that match TRBD2. CDR1 SGHVS and CDR2 FQNEAQ come from the germline V gene. V was pared by 3 bases and J by 7 bases, with 5 bases of the junction left unmatched. The CDR3 has 14 amino acids. The CDR3 DNA follows: TGTGCCAGCAGCTTGGGGCGGGGGGGCTATACGCAGTATTTT. This translates into CASSLGRGGYTQYF.

This chain connects TRBV5-6 to TRBJ1-5, with D tentatively TRBD1 (5 bases). Trimming left V 1 base short and J 1 base short, with 18 bases between. The CDR3 covers 18 residues. CDR1 is SGHDT and CDR2 is YYEEEE in the germline V gene. This chain's CDR3 is CASSLYVGAGGSNQPQHF. In DNA, the CDR3 is TGTGCCAGCAGCTTGTATGTAGGAGCGGGGGGAAGCAATCAGCCCCAGCATTTT.

The chain uses TRBV4-2 and TRBJ1-1; TRBD1 might be the D (6 bases). CDR3 length: 15 residues. CDR1 LGHNA and CDR2 YNFKEQ come from the germline V gene. V was cut by 0 bases and J by 4 bases, with 12 bases left in between. For the CDR3, the DNA is TGTGCCAGCAGCCAAGACCAGGGGCTCGGCACTGAAGCTTTCTTT. Its translation: CASSQDQGLGTEAFF.

The rearrangement joins TRBV29-1 to TRBJ2-2; D may be TRBD1 (6 bases). The germline V gene encodes CDR1 SQVTM and CDR2 ANQGSEA. CDR3 length: 13 residues. V was pared by 6 bases and J by 2 bases, with 10 bases between. DNA of the CDR3: TGCAGCGTAGGGACATTCAACACCGGGGAGCTGTTTTTT. As protein: CSVGTFNTGELFF.

V usage is TRBV19 and J usage is TRBJ2-1; TRBD2 matches at 8 bases. CDR3 length: 17 residues. V shed 3 bases, J shed 3 bases, and the junction held 10 bases outside the gene matches. Per germline, CDR1 LNHDA and CDR2 SQIVND (reference sequence). The CDR3 coding sequence is TGTGCCAGTAGTATTAACCTCCCGGGGGGGCACTACAATGAGCAGTTCTTC. Its translation: CASSINLPGGHYNEQFF.

The gene calls are TRBV18 and TRBJ1-1, with a tentative D call TRBD1 (5 bases). V was clipped by 2 bases and J by 0 bases, with 10 bases between them. The germline V gene encodes CDR1 KGHSH and CDR2 LQKENI. CDR3 length: 15 amino acids. DNA of the CDR3: TGTGCCAGCTCACCAACCGGGACTCTGAACACTGAAGCTTTCTTT. It specifies CASSPTGTLNTEAFF.

The chain uses TRBV19 and TRBJ2-1; TRBD1 agrees at 7 bases. CDR1 is LNHDA, CDR2 SQIVND, per germline (reference sequence). This CDR3 spans 12 amino acids. With 10 bases clipped from V and 6 bases from J, the junction kept 6 bases outside the gene matches. The CDR3 DNA reads TGTGCCACCAGACAGGGTGGCAATGAGCAGTTCTTC. Amino acids: CATRQGGNEQFF.

The chain joins TRBV18 to TRBJ2-1; 8 bases are shared with TRBD1. In germline, CDR1 is KGHSH, CDR2 LQKENI. CDR3 length equals 13 residues. Trimming at V came to 8 bases and at J to 4 bases, leaving 4 bases not matched to a gene. The CDR3 sequence is CASTTGVYNEQFF. Written as DNA, the CDR3 is TGTGCCAGCACGACAGGGGTTTACAATGAGCAGTTCTTC.